This T cell receptor beta chain was found in a study of blood T cell repertoires in COVID-19. The germline V gene encodes CDR1 LNHDA and CDR2 SQIVND (reference sequence). V lost 3 bases to trimming and J lost 4 bases; unmatched junction nucleotides: 3. This CDR3 has 14 amino acids. Sequencing was performed with immunoSEQ multiplex PCR; in TCRdb, only in-frame clones are kept and a portion is missing. The sample includes under 250,000 clones, over 75% of them seen just once. The specimen sequenced was PBMCs or T cells enriched from blood (not recorded which). The chain joins TRBV19 to TRBJ1-2; TRBD1 agrees at 9 bases. The receptor was derived from a woman aged 50 to 65 with acute COVID-19. For the CDR3, the DNA is TGTGCCAGTAGTATTGGGGACAGGGTCTATGGCTACACCTTC. Amino acid sequence: CASSIGDRVYGYTF.